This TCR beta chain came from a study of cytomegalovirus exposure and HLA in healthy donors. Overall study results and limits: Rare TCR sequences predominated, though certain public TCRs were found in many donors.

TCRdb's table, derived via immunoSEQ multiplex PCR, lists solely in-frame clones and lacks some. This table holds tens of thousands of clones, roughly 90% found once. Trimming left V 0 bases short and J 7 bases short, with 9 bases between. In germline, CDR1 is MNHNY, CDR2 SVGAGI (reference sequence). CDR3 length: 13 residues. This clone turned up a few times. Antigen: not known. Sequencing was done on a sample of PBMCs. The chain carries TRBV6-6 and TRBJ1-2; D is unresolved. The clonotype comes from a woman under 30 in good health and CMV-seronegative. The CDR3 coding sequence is TGTGCCAGCAGTTACTCGACGGGAGGTGGCTACACCTTC. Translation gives CASSYSTGGGYTF.